These 22 T cell receptor beta chains originate from one sample sequenced in a study of T-cell reconstitution after alpha-beta-depleted transplantation in children (dated by TCRdb to about 2016). This specimen's treatment or condition label, interpreted: allogeneic hematopoietic cell transplantation with graft depleted of TCRalphabeta T cells and CD19 B cells. The method behind the library was PCR. Sequenced using an Illumina HiSeq 2500. TCR library preparation used molecular barcoding, with unique molecular identifiers applied to normalize quantification of the TCRbeta repertoire. TCRdb reworked the public reads: Q25 trimming with fastp, MiXCR clone assembly, productive beta chains retained. Identical CDR3 protein sequences are pooled into one entry, listed with their most common genes and DNA. The sample table shows around 800,000 distinct CDR3 sequences, and roughly 16% are seen once. The ten largest account for approximately 5% of the sample.

The input for sequencing was PBMCs, mostly from graft donor cells, taken 360 days after TCRalphabeta/CD19-depleted stem cell transplant. These receptors came from a male patient under 18 who had a stem cell transplant for acute lymphoblastic leukemia, so the T cells may come from the graft donor.

In this sample, this clonotype turned up a few times. V is TRBV5-1 and J is TRBJ2-7, with 7 bases lining up with TRBD1. CDR3 length: 15 amino acids. Trimming removed 2 bases from V and 6 bases from J; junction bases left unmatched: 11. CDR1 is SGHRS and CDR2 is YFSETQ in the germline V gene. In nucleotides, the CDR3 is TGCGCCAGCAGCTTTGCCGTGACAGGGACGGGCGAGCAGTACTTC. It translates to CASSFAVTGTGEQYF.

This clonotype showed up just a few times. The chain has TRBV5-1 and TRBJ2-7; 14 bases fit TRBD2. Germline V CDR1 and CDR2: SGHRS, YFSETQ. CDR3 length equals 15 residues. V shed 3 bases and J 5 bases; nucleotides not matched to a gene: 4. This CDR3 reads CASSSGTSGRHEQYF. CDR3 sequence (DNA): TGCGCCAGCAGCTCCGGGACTAGCGGGAGACACGAGCAGTACTTC.

This clonotype was picked up a small number of times. This chain uses TRBV29-1 with TRBJ2-5; TRBD2 agrees at 16 bases. The V gene end was trimmed by 5 bases and the J gene end by 5 bases; junction bases not matched to a gene: 8. From germline, CDR1 is SQVTM and CDR2 ANQGSEA. The CDR3 loop spans 16 amino acids. The DNA of the CDR3 is TGCAGCGTTCCCGGGACTAGCGGGAGGGTCGCTGAGACCCAGTACTTC. This gives the protein CSVPGTSGRVAETQYF.

CDR3 protein: CASSAPGQGAGITEAFF. For the CDR3, the DNA is TGTGCCAGCAGCGCCCCCGGACAGGGGGCGGGAATCACTGAAGCTTTCTTT. The genes are TRBV21-1 and TRBJ1-1; the table assigns TRBD1, which was not confirmed against the DNA. TRBV21-1 is an annotated pseudogene. CDR3 size: 17 residues.

In its sample, this clonotype was seen a few times. This chain connects TRBV18 to TRBJ1-1; D is ambiguous. The CDR3 contains 13 residues. Deletions cut 8 bases from V and 3 bases from J, with 13 bases between. The germline CDR1 and CDR2 sequences are KGHSH and LQKENI. The CDR3 sequence: CASRGEVYTEAFF. The CDR3 DNA follows: TGTGCCAGCCGGGGTGAGGTGTACACTGAAGCTTTCTTT. Full variable domain (missing parts from reference TRBV18 and TRBJ1-1): NAGVMQNPRHLVRRRGQEARLRCSPMKGHSHVYWYRQLPEEGLKFMVYLQKENIIDESGMPKERFSAEFPKEGPSILRIQQVVRGDSAAYFCASRGEVYTEAFFGQGTRLTVV.

The table lists this clonotype with a few counts. The chain is built from TRBV9 and TRBJ2-3; D is undetermined. Trimming left V 0 bases short and J 0 bases short, with 8 bases between. CDR1 and CDR2 from the germline V gene are SGDLS and YYNGEE. This CDR3 is built from 15 residues. This CDR3 reads CASSVVHGSTDTQYF. The CDR3 region has the DNA TGTGCCAGCAGCGTAGTGCACGGGAGCACAGATACGCAGTATTTT.

This clonotype has a handful of counts. This chain uses TRBV10-3 with TRBJ1-4; D unresolved. The CDR3 runs 15 residues. Trimming removed 2 bases at V and 2 bases at J, with 9 bases between. In germline, CDR1 is ENHRY, CDR2 SYGVKD. The CDR3 is CAISELGYTNEKLFF. DNA for the CDR3: TGTGCCATCAGTGAGCTGGGCTACACTAATGAAAAACTGTTTTTT.

This clonotype was seen at least ten times. The chain has TRBV6-2 or TRBV6-3 and TRBJ2-1; 13 nucleotides line up with TRBD2. Germline values: CDR1 MNHEY, CDR2 SVGEGT. The length of the CDR3 is 21 residues. J gave up 6 bases and V 5 bases, and 22 bases lay outside the gene matches. This CDR3 is CASSTDWVRAGTSGILNEQFF. CDR3 DNA: TGTGCCAGCAGTACTGACTGGGTGAGGGCCGGGACTAGCGGGATCCTCAATGAGCAGTTCTTC.

This clonotype was seen at least ten times. This chain connects TRBV10-2 to TRBJ2-2; D gene unclear. Germline V gene data show CDR1 as WSHSY and CDR2 as SAAADI. The CDR3 has 15 residues. The V end lost 6 bases, the J end lost 0 bases, and 11 bases lay between the germline ends. This CDR3 is CASRGHLANTGELFF. Here the CDR3 DNA reads TGCGCCAGCAGAGGGCATCTCGCGAACACCGGGGAGCTGTTTTTT.

The chain has TRBV12-3 or TRBV12-4 and TRBJ2-2, with 7 bases fitting TRBD1. With V trimmed by 4 bases and J by 0 bases, 8 bases remained unmatched. This CDR3 comprises 17 residues. The CDR3 here is CASSSIRQGPNTGELFF. DNA for the CDR3: TGTGCCAGCAGTTCCATAAGACAGGGACCGAACACCGGGGAGCTGTTTTTT.

This clonotype has at least ten counts. The CDR3 sequence: CSVARGETQYF. CDR3 DNA: TGCAGCGTTGCTAGAGGGGAGACCCAGTACTTC. The genes are TRBV29-1 and TRBJ2-5; tentative D call: TRBD2 (5 bases). Germline CDR1 is SQVTM and CDR2 is ANQGSEA. V lost 4 bases to trimming and J lost 5 bases, with 8 bases between them. The CDR3 has 11 residues. The full variable domain, in which reference TRBV29-1 and TRBJ2-5 provide the parts outside the CDR3, is SAVISQKPSRDICQRGTSLTIQCQVDSQVTMMFWYRQQPGQSLTLIATANQGSEATYESGFVIDKFPISRPNLTFSTLTVSNMSPEDSSIYLCSVARGETQYFGPGTRLLVL.

In its sample, this clonotype was seen many times. V is TRBV5-1 and J is TRBJ2-7; 8 nucleotides line up with TRBD1. There are 14 residues in the CDR3. Germline V CDR1 and CDR2: SGHRS, YFSETQ. With V trimmed by 4 bases and J by 0 bases, 3 bases remained unmatched. CDR3 in DNA: TGCGCCAGCAGCCGACAGGGGTTCTCCTACGAGCAGTACTTC. Its translation is CASSRQGFSYEQYF.

This clonotype was picked up many times. The chain links TRBV7-6 to TRBJ2-3; D not resolved. V lost 7 bases and J lost 6, with 11 bases in between. Germline assignment: CDR1 SGHVS and CDR2 FNYEAQ. The CDR3 consists of 12 residues. The CDR3 DNA reads as TGTGCCAGCAAGGGTTGGCAGGATACGCAGTATTTT. Encoded protein: CASKGWQDTQYF.

This clonotype was seen a few times. This rearrangement joins TRBV18 to TRBJ2-3; no reliable D call. In germline, CDR1 is KGHSH, CDR2 LQKENI. The germline V and J ends were trimmed by 3 bases and 2 bases, with 12 bases remaining between them. CDR3 size: 15 residues. DNA of the CDR3: TGTGCCAGCTCACCGAAGCTGGGGTTCACAGATACGCAGTATTTT. Protein: CASSPKLGFTDTQYF.

This clonotype was detected once. This rearrangement joins TRBV9 to TRBJ2-1; 7 positions match TRBD2. The CDR3 runs 15 residues. With V trimmed by 3 bases and J by 3 bases, 6 bases remained unmatched. CDR1 and CDR2 from the germline V gene are SGDLS and YYNGEE. The CDR3 sequence is CASSASGTNYNEQFF. CDR3 DNA sequence: TGTGCCAGCAGCGCGTCCGGGACTAACTACAATGAGCAGTTCTTC.

A few counts support this clonotype. This chain connects TRBV5-1 to TRBJ2-7, with D perhaps matching TRBD1 (5 bases). Germline CDR1 reads SGHRS; CDR2 reads YFSETQ. The V end lost 2 bases, the J end lost 3 bases, and 12 bases lay between the germline ends. The CDR3 runs to 14 residues. The CDR3 region has the DNA TGCGCCAGCAGCTTCTTGGACAAGATCTACGAGCAGTACTTC. Protein: CASSFLDKIYEQYF.

CDR3 protein: CASRTTGVRSYEQYF. The CDR3 DNA reads as TGTGCCAGCAGAACAACGGGAGTACGGTCCTACGAGCAGTACTTC. The chain combines TRBV7-8 with TRBJ2-7; perhaps TRBD2 as D (6 bases). Trimming took off 6 bases at V and 1 base at J, with 16 bases between the two ends. CDR3 size: 15 residues. CDR1 and CDR2 (germline): SGHVS, FQNEAQ.

The chain combines TRBV20-1 with TRBJ1-2, with TRBD1 identical over 7 bases. Unmatched junction bases numbered 15, after V lost 3 bases and J lost 8 bases. The CDR3 spans 15 residues. Germline CDR1 and CDR2: DFQATT and SNEGSKA (reference sequence). The CDR3 coding sequence is TGCAGTGCTAGCCGACAGGGAATGCTTGGTGGGGGCTACACCTTC. As protein: CSASRQGMLGGGYTF.

This clonotype was detected a few times. The chain recombines TRBV29-1 with TRBJ1-4, with TRBD1 identical over 9 bases. The V gene end was trimmed by 6 bases and the J gene end by 7 bases; junction bases not matched to a gene: 9. CDR3 length: 14 amino acids. CDR1 is SQVTM and CDR2 is ANQGSEA in the germline V gene. CDR3: CSVDRDRECEKLFF. The CDR3 DNA reads as TGCAGCGTAGACCGGGACAGGGAGTGTGAAAAACTGTTTTTT. Full variable domain (rest looked up from reference TRBV29-1 and TRBJ1-4): SAVISQKPSRDICQRGTSLTIQCQVDSQVTMMFWYRQQPGQSLTLIATANQGSEATYESGFVIDKFPISRPNLTFSTLTVSNMSPEDSSIYLCSVDRDRECEKLFFGSGTQLSVL.

The chain combines TRBV29-1 with TRBJ2-5, with unresolved D. This CDR3 contains 13 residues. V was cut by 1 base and J by 3 bases, with 9 bases left in between. Germline V lookup: CDR1 SQVTM, CDR2 ANQGSEA. This CDR3 reads CSVEGVSKETQYF. The CDR3 DNA follows: TGCAGCGTTGAAGGTGTCAGTAAAGAGACCCAGTACTTC.

This clonotype was seen only once. The chain combines TRBV19 with TRBJ2-1; D gene unclear. Germline V gives CDR1 LNHDA, CDR2 SQIVND (reference sequence). Between the trimmed V and J ends, which lost 3 bases and 7 bases, there was a span of 7 bases. This CDR3 has 12 amino acids. The DNA for the CDR3 is TGTGCCAGTAGTATCCCCCATAATGAGCAGTTCTTC. As protein: CASSIPHNEQFF.

The sample holds a few counts of this clonotype. CDR3 region: CASSSGPLVDEQFF. The DNA of the CDR3 is TGTGCCAGCAGCTCCGGACCGTTGGTCGATGAGCAGTTCTTC. The chain couples TRBV5-4 to TRBJ2-1; D is undetermined. Trimming left V 3 bases short and J 8 bases short, with 15 bases between. CDR1 and CDR2 (germline): SGHNT, YYREEE (reference sequence). There are 14 residues in the CDR3.